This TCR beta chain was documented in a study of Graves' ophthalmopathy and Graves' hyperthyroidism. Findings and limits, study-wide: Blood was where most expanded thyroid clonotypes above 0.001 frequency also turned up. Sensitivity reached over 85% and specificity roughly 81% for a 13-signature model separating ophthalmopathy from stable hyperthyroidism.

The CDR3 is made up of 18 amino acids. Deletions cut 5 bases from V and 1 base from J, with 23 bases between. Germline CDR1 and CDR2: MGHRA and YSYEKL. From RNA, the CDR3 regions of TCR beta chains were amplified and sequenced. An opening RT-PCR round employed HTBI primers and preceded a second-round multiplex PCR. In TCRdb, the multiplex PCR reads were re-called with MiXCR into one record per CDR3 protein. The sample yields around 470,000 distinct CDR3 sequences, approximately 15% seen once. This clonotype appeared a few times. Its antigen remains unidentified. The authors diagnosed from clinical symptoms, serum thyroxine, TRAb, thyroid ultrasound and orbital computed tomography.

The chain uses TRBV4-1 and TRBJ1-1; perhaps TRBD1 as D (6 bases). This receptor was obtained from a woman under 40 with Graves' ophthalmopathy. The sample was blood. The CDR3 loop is CASSYRPGGRGTNTEAFF. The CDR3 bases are TGCGCCAGCAGCTACCGACCGGGGGGGCGAGGGACGAACACTGAAGCTTTCTTT.